The 32 T cell receptor beta chains below all came from one sample that was sequenced in a study of blood T cell repertoires in COVID-19. Sequencing was performed with immunoSEQ multiplex PCR; in TCRdb, only in-frame clones are kept and a portion is missing. The sample has roughly 250,000 clones, around 85% seen once. Sequencing was done on a sample of peripheral blood. These TCRs come from a woman in her thirties or forties with active or convalescent COVID-19.

This chain joins TRBV28 and TRBJ1-2; D gene unclear. Germline CDR1 and CDR2: MDHEN and SYDVKM. V was cut by 6 bases and J by 3 bases, with 17 bases left in between. This CDR3 is built from 15 residues. The CDR3 region has the DNA TGTGCCAGCAGCCTATACGATGACGGAGACTATGGCTACACCTTC. Its translation is CASSLYDDGDYGYTF.

The V call is TRBV5-4, the J call TRBJ1-1; possibly TRBD1 for D (6 bases). The V and J ends lost 4 bases and 13 bases respectively, with 17 bases between them. Germline V CDR1 and CDR2: SGHNT, YYREEE (reference sequence). The CDR3 spans 12 residues. Here the CDR3 DNA reads TGTGCCAGCAGCCGCCCGACAGGAGGAGTTTTCTTT. Encoded protein: CASSRPTGGVFF.

This clone appeared many times. The rearrangement links TRBV29-1 to TRBJ1-1; 7 bases match TRBD1. Germline assignment: CDR1 SQVTM and CDR2 ANQGSEA. The ends lost 4 bases at V and 1 base at J; junction bases unmatched: 15. The CDR3 extends over 17 amino acids. DNA of the CDR3: TGCAGCGTTGGCCGGGACAGATTAATTATAAAGAACACTGAAGCTTTCTTT. Amino acids: CSVGRDRLIIKNTEAFF.

The chain couples TRBV4-1 to TRBJ1-2; TRBD1 is a possible D gene (6 bases). The germline gives CDR1 MGHRA, CDR2 YSYEKL. The CDR3 loop spans 16 amino acids. The V end lost 1 base, the J end lost 4 bases, and 16 bases lay between the germline ends. The CDR3 sequence: CASSQVSGWDIYGYTF. CDR3 DNA sequence: TGCGCCAGCAGCCAAGTTTCCGGCTGGGACATCTATGGCTACACCTTC.

This clone was observed a handful of times. The chain uses TRBV27 and TRBJ1-1; TRBD1 matches at 7 bases. Trimming cost V 4 bases and J 3 bases; bases outside gene matches: 5. In germline, CDR1 is MNHEY, CDR2 SMNVEV (reference sequence). The CDR3 has 14 amino acids. CDR3 region: CASSYGGGYTEAFF. In nucleotides, the CDR3 is TGTGCCAGCAGTTACGGAGGGGGCTACACTGAAGCTTTCTTT.

The J gene is TRBJ2-5, the V gene TRBV7-9, with 8 bases identical to TRBD1. This CDR3 has 16 amino acids. J gave up 5 bases and V 3 bases, and 11 bases lay outside the gene matches. Germline loops: CDR1 SEHNR, CDR2 FQNEAQ (reference sequence). The CDR3 DNA is TGTGCCAGCAGCTTTGAGGGACAGGTTTTGCTGGAGACCCAGTACTTC. This translates into CASSFEGQVLLETQYF.

This clone turned up a few times. The same CDR3 can be traced to other DNA sequences in this sample. The chain couples TRBV29-1 to TRBJ1-1, with D tentatively TRBD1 (5 bases). V shed 3 bases and J shed 5 bases, with 7 bases lying between them. This CDR3 comprises 11 residues. Germline values: CDR1 SQVTM, CDR2 ANQGSEA. CDR3 in DNA: TGCAGCGTTGACCGGGGGACTGAAGCTTTCTTT. This gives the protein CSVDRGTEAFF.

The gene calls are TRBV3-1 (or the pseudogene TRBV3-2) and TRBJ1-1; perhaps TRBD1 as D (5 bases). CDR3 length equals 14 residues. The V gene lost 8 bases and the J gene lost 1 base, with 14 bases spanning the gap. Germline assignment: CDR1 LGHDT and CDR2 YNNKEL (reference sequence). For the CDR3, the DNA is TGTGCCAGCCGTCCCGGGACTCCGAACACTGAAGCTTTCTTT. Its translation: CASRPGTPNTEAFF.

CDR3 amino acids: CASSAPISGGTDTQYF. The CDR3 nucleotides read TGTGCCAGCAGTGCCCCAATTAGCGGGGGCACAGATACGCAGTATTTT. The rearrangement uses TRBV6-4 and TRBJ2-3; 8 positions agree with TRBD2. J gave up 1 base and V 4 bases, and 7 bases lay outside the gene matches. Germline loops: CDR1 MRHNA, CDR2 SNTAGT. CDR3 length: 16 residues.

V and J are TRBV30 and TRBJ2-1; no firm D call. The CDR3 loop spans 13 amino acids. Trimming shortened V by 2 bases and J by 0 bases, and 5 bases separated the two germline ends. Per the germline V gene, CDR1 is GTSNPN and CDR2 is SVGIG (reference sequence). As DNA, the CDR3 is TGTGCCTGGAGTCCGAGCTCCTACAATGAGCAGTTCTTC. It translates to CAWSPSSYNEQFF.

In the case of this clone: Compared with germline, one end of the junction differs, possibly owing to a read error. This chain links TRBV7-7 with TRBJ2-2; 9 nucleotides line up with TRBD2. The CDR3 loop spans 17 amino acids. Germline loops: CDR1 SSHAT, CDR2 FNYEAQ (reference sequence). Written as DNA, the CDR3 is TGTGCTAGCAGCAAGGCAAGCGGGGGGCGGAACACCGGGGAGCTGTTTTTT. Amino acid sequence: CASSKASGGRNTGELFF.

The chain uses TRBV7-9 and TRBJ1-1; D ambiguous. Deletions cut 3 bases from V and 1 base from J, with 18 bases between. Germline V gene lookup returns CDR1 SEHNR and CDR2 FQNEAQ (reference sequence). The CDR3 spans 17 residues. The CDR3 loop is CASSLWTRANSNTEAFF. The DNA for the CDR3 is TGTGCCAGCAGCTTGTGGACTAGGGCCAATTCGAACACTGAAGCTTTCTTT.

The rearrangement links TRBV24-1 to TRBJ2-3; the match to TRBD2 covers 9 bases. Germline V gives CDR1 KGHDR, CDR2 SFDVKD. This CDR3 region has 14 residues. The trim removed 6 bases at V and 6 bases at J, leaving 6 bases unmatched. The CDR3 bases are TGTGCCACCAGTAGAGCGGGGGGATACGATACGCAGTATTTT. Protein: CATSRAGGYDTQYF.

In this sample, this clone turned up many times. Sequence at one end of the junction differs from germline and may be a read error. The chain carries TRBV4-1 and TRBJ2-4; TRBD1 aligns across 8 bases. Per germline, CDR1 MGHRA and CDR2 YSYEKL. The CDR3 totals 15 residues. CDR3 nucleotide sequence: TGCGCCAGCAGCCAAGACCCGGGACAGGCCAGGCTCAAGAACTTC. It codes for CASSQDPGQARLKNF.

This chain joins TRBV7-3 and TRBJ1-1; D is perhaps TRBD1 (5 bases). From germline, CDR1 is SGHTA and CDR2 FQGTGA. Trimming removed 2 bases at V and 5 bases at J, with 21 bases between. This CDR3 comprises 17 residues. Here the CDR3 DNA reads TGTGCCAGCAGCTTATTTGAGGCAGGGATAGGTAATACTGAAGCTTTCTTT. Protein sequence: CASSLFEAGIGNTEAFF.

V usage is TRBV9 and J usage is TRBJ2-1; maybe TRBD1 (6 bases). This CDR3 has 13 residues. V was trimmed by 3 bases and J by 4 bases, leaving 8 bases between them. Germline V lookup: CDR1 SGDLS, CDR2 YYNGEE. The DNA for the CDR3 is TGTGCCAGCAGCGGTGGACAGTACAATGAGCAGTTCTTC. Translating it yields CASSGGQYNEQFF. The complete variable domain, with remaining parts taken from reference TRBV9 and TRBJ2-1, reads DSGVTQTPKHLITATGQRVTLRCSPRSGDLSVYWYQQSLDQGLQFLIQYYNGEERAKGNILERFSAQQFPDLHSELNLSSLELGDSALYFCASSGGQYNEQFFGPGTRLTVL.

Only a few counts were recorded for this clone. The chain is built from TRBV3-1 (or the pseudogene TRBV3-2) and TRBJ2-5; tentatively, D is TRBD2 (5 bases). This CDR3 is built from 15 residues. In germline, CDR1 is LGHDT, CDR2 YNNKEL (reference sequence). The V end lost 1 base, the J end lost 3 bases, and 12 bases lay between the germline ends. CDR3 in amino acids: CASSQGRTSKETQYF. DNA for the CDR3: TGTGCCAGCAGCCAAGGGAGGACCAGTAAAGAGACCCAGTACTTC.

CDR3 protein: CASSPTLSGNTIYF. As DNA, the CDR3 is TGTGCCAGCAGCCCTACTCTCTCTGGAAACACCATATATTTT. The chain links TRBV7-7 to TRBJ1-3; D uncertain. This CDR3 has 14 residues. CDR1 is SSHAT, CDR2 FNYEAQ, per germline (reference sequence). V lost 5 bases to trimming and J lost 0 bases, with 8 bases between them.

V is TRBV28 and J is TRBJ2-7; TRBD2 agrees at 8 bases. V dropped 6 bases and J dropped 1; count of bases not matched to a gene: 8. The CDR3 runs to 15 residues. Germline V gene data show CDR1 as MDHEN and CDR2 as SYDVKM. CDR3 in amino acids: CASSRGGSGSYEQYV. The CDR3 DNA sequence: TGTGCCAGCAGCCGCGGGGGGAGTGGGTCCTACGAGCAGTACGTC.

The CDR3 region is CASSLYPARVHRDRATGELFF. Written as DNA, the CDR3 is TGTGCCAGCAGCCTGTACCCCGCGCGCGTCCACAGGGACCGGGCCACCGGGGAGCTGTTTTTT. J is TRBJ2-2 and V is TRBV7-3, with D possibly matching TRBD1 (6 bases). Germline CDR1 and CDR2: SGHTA and FQGTGA. V shed 5 bases and J shed 4 bases, with 32 bases lying between them. The CDR3 spans 21 residues.

The rearrangement joins TRBV28 to TRBJ1-1, with 8 bases aligning to TRBD1. CDR1 is MDHEN, CDR2 SYDVKM, per germline. This CDR3 is built from 15 residues. The V gene end was trimmed by 4 bases and the J gene end by 4 bases; junction bases not matched to a gene: 8. CDR3 nucleotides: TGTGCCAGCAGTTCGCCAGGGGGCAGGGGCACTGAAGCTTTCTTT. Translation gives CASSSPGGRGTEAFF.

The J gene is TRBJ1-1, the V gene TRBV7-8; tentatively, D is TRBD1 (5 bases). The CDR3 length is 16 residues. Germline CDR1 reads SGHVS; CDR2 reads FQNEAQ. The V gene lost 5 bases and the J gene lost 1 base, with 17 bases spanning the gap. The DNA for the CDR3 is TGTGCCAGCAGCCCCTCCAACCGACAGTCGAACACTGAAGCTTTCTTT. It specifies CASSPSNRQSNTEAFF. Full variable domain (missing parts from reference TRBV7-8 and TRBJ1-1): GAGVSQSPRYKVAKRGQDVALRCDPISGHVSLFWYQQALGQGPEFLTYFQNEAQLDKSGLPSDRFFAERPEGSVSTLKIQRTQQEDSAVYLCASSPSNRQSNTEAFFGQGTRLTVV.

The genes are TRBV5-5 and TRBJ2-5, with 12 bases that match TRBD1. The V segment lost 3 bases and the J segment 6 bases; nucleotides outside the gene matches: 6. CDR3 size: 15 residues. CDR1 and CDR2 from the germline V gene are SGHKS and YYEKEE (reference sequence). The CDR3 sequence is CASSSLGQGAQTQYF. The CDR3, as DNA: TGTGCCAGCAGCTCCTTGGGACAGGGGGCGCAGACCCAGTACTTC.

The rearrangement joins TRBV18 to TRBJ2-2; a weak D match, TRBD1 (6 bases). Germline V gene sequence: CDR1 KGHSH, CDR2 LQKENI. The V gene lost 8 bases and the J gene lost 2 bases, with 12 bases spanning the gap. CDR3 length: 14 amino acids. CDR3 nucleotides: TGTGCCAGCGCGACAGGTTTAAACACCGGGGAGCTGTTTTTT. Translation gives CASATGLNTGELFF.

The genes are TRBV6-1 and TRBJ2-2, with 7 bases aligning to TRBD2. J lost 1 base, V lost 3 bases, and 2 bases had no gene match. From germline, CDR1 is MNHNS and CDR2 SASEGT. This CDR3 region has 15 residues. This CDR3 reads CASSERGLNTGELFF. The DNA of the CDR3 is TGTGCCAGCAGTGAGCGGGGGTTGAACACCGGGGAGCTGTTTTTT.

The V call is TRBV2, the J call TRBJ1-2, with D perhaps matching TRBD1 (6 bases). Between the trimmed V and J ends, which lost 9 bases and 6 bases, there was a span of 17 bases. The CDR3 is 13 amino acids. Per germline, CDR1 SNHLY and CDR2 FYNNEI. The CDR3 loop is CASYGQSINGYTF. The CDR3 DNA reads as TGTGCCAGTTATGGACAGTCTATTAATGGCTACACCTTC.

The chain carries TRBV7-3 and TRBJ2-7; the match to TRBD1 covers 10 bases. The CDR3 totals 13 residues. V lost 6 bases to trimming and J lost 3 bases; unmatched junction nucleotides: 2. Germline CDR1 SGHTA, CDR2 FQGTGA. The CDR3 region is CASSRDRGYEQYF. CDR3 nucleotide sequence: TGTGCCAGCAGTCGGGACAGGGGCTACGAGCAGTACTTC.

V is TRBV2 and J is TRBJ2-3; a possible D gene is TRBD2 (6 bases). Germline V lookup: CDR1 SNHLY, CDR2 FYNNEI. There are 14 residues in the CDR3. V was pared by 7 bases and J by 2 bases, with 13 bases between. The CDR3 spells CASIVGGNTDTQYF. In DNA, the CDR3 is TGTGCCAGCATTGTGGGGGGTAACACAGATACGCAGTATTTT.

J is TRBJ2-2 and V is TRBV7-3; 7 nucleotides align to TRBD1. The J segment lost 4 bases and the V segment lost 5 bases, leaving 10 bases of the junction unmatched. The CDR3 sequence is 16 residues long. In germline, CDR1 is SGHTA, CDR2 FQGTGA. CDR3 nucleotides: TGTGCCAGCAGCCTAAAATGGGGACAGACCACCGGGGAGCTGTTTTTT. This sequence encodes CASSLKWGQTTGELFF.

The J gene is TRBJ2-1, the V gene TRBV3-1 (or the pseudogene TRBV3-2), with D perhaps TRBD2 (7 bases). Germline assignment: CDR1 LGHDT and CDR2 YNNKEL (reference sequence). This CDR3 region has 14 residues. V shed 5 bases and J shed 2 bases, with 10 bases lying between them. CDR3 region: CASSEGGAYNEQFF. In DNA form, the CDR3 reads TGTGCCAGCAGCGAGGGGGGGGCCTACAATGAGCAGTTCTTC.

The chain employs TRBV28 and TRBJ1-1; D is possibly TRBD1 (5 bases). The V gene's germline CDR1 is MDHEN and CDR2 SYDVKM. The CDR3 is 15 amino acids. V was trimmed by 7 bases and J by 3 bases, leaving 18 bases between them. CDR3 coding DNA: TGTGCCAGCACCCCTGCCTGGGGCGATGACACTGAAGCTTTCTTT. Amino acid sequence: CASTPAWGDDTEAFF.

This chain uses TRBV7-3 with TRBJ1-1, with D tentatively TRBD1 (6 bases). Germline loops: CDR1 SGHTA, CDR2 FQGTGA. V gave up 5 bases and J gave up 9 bases, with 13 bases separating them. The CDR3 totals 12 residues. The CDR3 DNA reads as TGTGCCAGCAGCGTATCTGGGGGCCAAGCTTTCTTT. As protein: CASSVSGGQAFF.